The sequence of this T cell receptor beta chain was determined in a study of blood T cell repertoires in COVID-19. Looking at the study overall: Both acute and convalescent COVID-19 samples were obtained from the United States, Italy and Spain. T cells, B-cell-depleted T cells, or PBMCs provided the cDNA or gDNA that served as material.

Unmatched junction bases numbered 12, after V lost 3 bases and J lost 10 bases. The germline gives CDR1 DFQATT, CDR2 SNEGSKA (reference sequence). CDR3 length: 15 amino acids. TCRdb's copy holds only in-frame clones and misses some; the assay was immunoSEQ multiplex PCR. The table shows fewer than 300,000 clones, with 85% occurring only once. Donors were grouped by their self-reported clinical history. Material: PBMCs or T cells enriched from blood (not recorded which). This sequence joins TRBV20-1 and TRBJ2-1; 10 bases match TRBD2. This TCR was recovered from a woman between 50 and 59 years old who had recovered from COVID-19. The CDR3 DNA is TGCAGTGCTAGTAGGGGACTAGCGTGGTCCTCGGAGCAGTTCTTC. Protein sequence: CSASRGLAWSSEQFF.